The present TCR beta chain was sequenced within a study of beta chain features in type 1 diabetes. Study in general: When patients were set against healthy donors, age, gender and cell yields were similar.

About this clone: What it recognizes is unknown.

V shed 0 bases and J 7 bases; nucleotides not matched to a gene: 4. Germline CDR1 is LGHNA and CDR2 is YSLEER. The CDR3 loop spans 15 amino acids. The investigators reverse transcribed all of the isolated RNA, so they sequenced expressed TCRB transcripts. Assay used: immunoSEQ multiplex PCR; TCRdb lists only in-frame clones, some missing. This table holds around 650,000 clones, approximately 13% found once. General study points: TCRB CDR3s from Type 1 diabetes patients were moderately but significantly shorter in all four CD4+ subsets.

Sequenced material: naive CD4+ T cells from blood. The V and J genes are TRBV4-3 and TRBJ2-1; 9 nucleotides line up with TRBD1. This receptor was obtained from a man under 40 with type 1 diabetes. In DNA, the CDR3 is TGCGCCAGCAGCCAAGATGTGGGACAGGGTAATGAGCAGTTCTTC. Amino acids: CASSQDVGQGNEQFF.